A selection of T cell receptor beta chains follows, all from one sample in a study of OX40 agonist ivuxolimab in advanced cancers. Method: immunoSEQ multiplex PCR; TCRdb's copy keeps in-frame clones and lacks some. In the table there are fewer than 40,000 clones, around 76% of which are singletons. Sequences were derived from CD4+ or CD8+ T cells sorted from blood, sampled in a trial of the OX40 agonist ivuxolimab. The receptors stem from an adult with an advanced solid tumor such as melanoma, head and neck, liver or kidney cancer. CDR3s include the opening cysteine and the closing phenylalanine or tryptophan. D genes are given only for firm matches. Not every row has a clone size; where given, it reads once, few, many or a size class.

TRBV27,NA,TRBJ1-1,NA,CASRGAEVGTEAFF,TGTGCCAGCAGGGGAGCAGAGGTGGGTACTGAAGCTTTCTTT
TRBV10-2,NA,TRBJ1-4,TRBD1,CASSETSGGYEKLFF,TGCGCCAGCAGTGAGACTTCAGGGGGGTATGAAAAACTGTTTTTT
TRBV2,NA,TRBJ2-2,TRBD2,CASSEAGGRSGELFF,TGTGCCAGCAGTGAAGCGGGAGGGCGAAGCGGGGAGCTGTTTTTT
TRBV4-2,NA,TRBJ1-5,NA,CASSQGQGNQPQHF,TGTGCCAGCAGCCAAGGCCAGGGAAACCAGCCCCAGCATTTT
TRBV6-5,NA,TRBJ1-2,NA,CAGSYVIGGNYGYTF,TGTGCCGGCAGTTACGTGATAGGGGGAAACTATGGCTACACCTTC
TRBV5-4,NA,TRBJ2-5,TRBD1,CASSPPTTRTGRETQYF,TGTGCCAGCAGCCCCCCCACAACTCGGACAGGGCGGGAGACCCAGTACTTC
TRBV5-5,NA,TRBJ2-7,TRBD2,CASSSRTSGDEQYF,TGTGCCAGCAGCTCTCGGACTAGCGGGGACGAGCAGTACTTC
TRBV18,NA,TRBJ1-3,NA,CASSTTRFSGNTIYF,TGTGCCAGCTCAACGACACGTTTCTCTGGAAACACCATATATTTT
TRBV7-9,NA,TRBJ2-1,TRBD2,CASSSWTSGHVDEQFF,TGTGCCAGCAGCTCCTGGACTAGCGGGCATGTGGATGAGCAGTTCTTC
TRBV19,NA,TRBJ1-1,NA,CASSPRTGNTEAFF,TGTGCCAGTAGTCCACGGACTGGGAACACTGAAGCTTTCTTT
TRBV6-1,NA,TRBJ2-5,NA,CASSETQGFRETQYF,TGTGCCAGCAGTGAAACGCAGGGATTCCGGGAGACCCAGTACTTC
TRBV4-1,NA,TRBJ2-1,TRBD2,CASSQRQSLAGGLYNEQFF,TGCGCCAGCAGCCAAAGGCAATCACTAGCGGGAGGGTTATACAATGAGCAGTTCTTC
TRBV19,NA,TRBJ2-5,NA,CASSNTGSVQETQYF,TGTGCCAGTAGTAACACAGGGTCGGTCCAAGAGACCCAGTACTTC
TRBV29-1,NA,TRBJ2-7,NA,CSVVGNPSYEQYF,TGCAGCGTTGTGGGAAACCCCTCCTACGAGCAGTACTTC
TRBV15,NA,TRBJ2-3,TRBD2,CATSSKAGNTDTQYF,TGTGCCACCAGCAGTAAAGCGGGGAACACAGATACGCAGTATTTT
TRBV7-2,NA,TRBJ2-1,NA,CASSLMGQQFF,TGTGCCAGCAGCTTAATGGGCCAGCAGTTCTTC
TRBV28,NA,TRBJ2-7,NA,CASSLIGGGSLNYEQYF,TGTGCCAGCAGTTTAATTGGGGGAGGCTCCCTTAACTACGAGCAGTACTTC
TRBV18,once,TRBJ2-7,NA,CASSRDDKQYF,TGTGCCAGCTCACGGGACGACAAGCAGTACTTC
TRBV9,NA,TRBJ2-3,NA,CASKKTASWTDTQYF,TGTGCCAGCAAAAAGACAGCGAGTTGGACAGATACGCAGTATTTT
TRBV9,NA,TRBJ2-1,NA,CASSVGGMPYNEQFF,TGTGCCAGCAGCGTAGGCGGGATGCCTTACAATGAGCAGTTCTTC
TRBV5-5,NA,TRBJ1-5,NA,CASSSLREGQPQHF,TGTGCCAGCAGCTCCCTCAGGGAAGGACAGCCCCAGCATTTT
TRBV13,few,TRBJ2-3,NA,CASSSLTDTQYF,TGTGCCAGCAGCTCCCTAACAGATACGCAGTATTTT
TRBV7-2,NA,TRBJ2-5,NA,CASSLGGRNQETQYF,TGTGCCAGCAGCTTAGGCGGCAGAAATCAAGAGACCCAGTACTTC
TRBV6-1,NA,TRBJ2-7,TRBD1,CASSEGTGSSYEQYF,TGTGCCAGCAGTGAGGGGACAGGGAGCTCCTACGAGCAGTACTTC
TRBV5-6,NA,TRBJ1-3,NA,CASSRSVNSGNTIYF,TGTGCCAGCAGCCGCAGTGTGAACTCTGGAAACACCATATATTTT
TRBV5-1,NA,TRBJ2-1,NA,CASSGSKYNEQFF,TGCGCCAGCAGCGGATCCAAGTACAATGAGCAGTTCTTC
TRBV7-2,NA,TRBJ1-4,TRBD1,CASSPGQGAEKLFF,TGTGCCAGCAGCCCGGGACAGGGGGCGGAAAAACTGTTTTTT
TRBV27,NA,TRBJ1-5,NA,CASSFSRGNQPQHF,TGTGCCAGCAGTTTCAGTAGGGGGAATCAGCCCCAGCATTTT
TRBV6-5,NA,TRBJ2-1,TRBD2,CASSKLAGVWIF,TGTGCCAGCAGTAAACTAGCGGGAGTATGGATCTTC
TRBV6-5,NA,TRBJ1-5,NA,CASRTGQYSNQPQHF,TGTGCCAGCAGGACCGGACAGTATAGCAATCAGCCCCAGCATTTT
TRBV6-1,NA,TRBJ2-7,TRBD2,CASSAATSGRPYEQYF,TGTGCCAGCAGTGCAGCGACTAGCGGGAGACCCTACGAGCAGTACTTC
TRBV5-4,NA,TRBJ2-3,TRBD1,CASTNNRGRPGDTQYF,TGTGCCAGCACCAATAACAGGGGGCGCCCTGGAGATACGCAGTATTTT
TRBV4-1,NA,TRBJ1-5,NA,CASSQDLHQPQHF,TGCGCCAGCAGCCAAGATCTACATCAGCCCCAGCATTTT
TRBV11-2,NA,TRBJ2-6,TRBD1,CASSFDRVSGANVLTF,TGTGCCAGCAGCTTCGACAGGGTCTCCGGGGCCAACGTCCTGACTTTC
TRBV28,NA,TRBJ1-1,NA,CASSLRGLNTEAFF,TGTGCCAGCAGTTTAAGGGGTTTGAACACTGAAGCTTTCTTT